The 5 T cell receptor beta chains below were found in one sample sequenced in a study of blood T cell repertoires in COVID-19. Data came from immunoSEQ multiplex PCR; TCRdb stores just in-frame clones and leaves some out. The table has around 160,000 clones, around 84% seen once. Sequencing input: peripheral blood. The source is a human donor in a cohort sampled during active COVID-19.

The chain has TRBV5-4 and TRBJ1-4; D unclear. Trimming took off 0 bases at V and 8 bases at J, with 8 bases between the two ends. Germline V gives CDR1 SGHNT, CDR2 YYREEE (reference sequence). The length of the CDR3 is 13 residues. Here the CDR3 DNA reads TGTGCCAGCAGCTTGGAACCTGAGGAAAAACTGTTTTTT. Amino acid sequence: CASSLEPEEKLFF.

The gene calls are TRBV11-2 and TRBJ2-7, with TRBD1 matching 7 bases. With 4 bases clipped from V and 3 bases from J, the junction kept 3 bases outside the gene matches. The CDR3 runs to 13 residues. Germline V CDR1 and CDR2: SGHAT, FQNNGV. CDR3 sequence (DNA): TGTGCCAGCAGCTACCGACAGGGCTACGAGCAGTACTTC. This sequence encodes CASSYRQGYEQYF.

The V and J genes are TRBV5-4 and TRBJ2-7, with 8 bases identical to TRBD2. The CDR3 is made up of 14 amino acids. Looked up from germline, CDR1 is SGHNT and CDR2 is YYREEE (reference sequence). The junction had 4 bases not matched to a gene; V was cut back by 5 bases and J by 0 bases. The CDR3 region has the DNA TGTGCCAGCAGGAAGCGGGGGACCTCCTACGAGCAGTACTTC. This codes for CASRKRGTSYEQYF.

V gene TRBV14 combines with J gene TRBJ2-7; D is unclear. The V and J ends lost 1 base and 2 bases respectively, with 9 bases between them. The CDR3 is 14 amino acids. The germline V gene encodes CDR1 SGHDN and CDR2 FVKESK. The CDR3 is CASSQASPPYEQYF. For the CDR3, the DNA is TGTGCCAGCAGCCAAGCCTCCCCCCCCTACGAGCAGTACTTC.

The CDR3, as DNA: TGTGCCAGCAGCTTGATCCCGTATGGCTACACCTTC. Protein product: CASSLIPYGYTF. V is TRBV5-6 and J is TRBJ1-2; D gene uncertain. Trimming removed 1 base from V and 5 bases from J, with 6 bases in between. Per the germline V gene, CDR1 is SGHDT and CDR2 is YYEEEE. The CDR3 loop spans 12 amino acids.